The entry below describes one T cell receptor (beta chain). Germline V gene data show CDR1 as DFQATT and CDR2 as SNEGSKA (reference sequence). V was shortened by 5 bases and J by 3 bases, with 5 bases between the two germline ends. The CDR3 runs to 11 residues. This sample is part of a study of T-cell reconstitution after alpha-beta-depleted transplantation in children. Unique molecular identifiers featured in how the TCRbeta library was prepared. TCRdb called the PCR reads again in MiXCR, with one record for every CDR3 protein. The sample lists hundreds of thousands of distinct CDR3 sequences, about 10% occurring once.

This TCR derives from a human donor who donated a stem cell graft to a child with acute myeloid leukemia. This sequence joins TRBV20-1 and TRBJ1-5; D gene uncertain. Specimen: PBMCs from the stem cell graft donor, collected from the stem cell graft. The CDR3 region is CSASNNQPQHF. DNA of the CDR3: TGCAGTGCTTCAAACAATCAGCCCCAGCATTTT.